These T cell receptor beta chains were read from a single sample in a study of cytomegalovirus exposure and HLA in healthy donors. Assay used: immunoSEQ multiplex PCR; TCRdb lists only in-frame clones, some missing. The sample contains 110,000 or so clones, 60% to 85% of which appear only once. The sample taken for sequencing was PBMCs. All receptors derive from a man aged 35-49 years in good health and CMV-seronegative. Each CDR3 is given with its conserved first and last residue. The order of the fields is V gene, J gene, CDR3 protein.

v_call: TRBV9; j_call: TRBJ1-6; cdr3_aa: CASSVGKTGVSPLHF
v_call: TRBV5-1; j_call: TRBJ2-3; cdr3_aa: CASSLELAGGQYF
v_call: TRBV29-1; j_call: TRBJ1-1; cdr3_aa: CSVTGRGGTEAFF
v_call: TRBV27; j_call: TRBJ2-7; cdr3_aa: CASSLMTGDYEQYF
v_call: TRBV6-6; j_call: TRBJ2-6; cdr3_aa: CASSSLASGANVLTF
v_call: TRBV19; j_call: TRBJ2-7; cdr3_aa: CASSISGGLAGGGEQYF
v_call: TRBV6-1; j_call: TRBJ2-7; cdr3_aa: CASRSGQTYEQYF
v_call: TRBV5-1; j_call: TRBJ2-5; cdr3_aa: CASSPGGAASQGETQYF
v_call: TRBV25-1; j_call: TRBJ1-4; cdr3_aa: CASRPDTGTNEKLFF
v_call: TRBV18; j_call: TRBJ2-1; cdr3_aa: CASSPGLERIAEQFF
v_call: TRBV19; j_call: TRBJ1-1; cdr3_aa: CASSIGQGNTEAFF
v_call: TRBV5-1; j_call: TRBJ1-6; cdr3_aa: CASSREGNYNSPLHF
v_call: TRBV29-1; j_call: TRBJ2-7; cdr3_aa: CSVAQGAIYEQYF
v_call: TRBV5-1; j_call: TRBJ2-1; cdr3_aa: CASSFLQAFGYNEQFF
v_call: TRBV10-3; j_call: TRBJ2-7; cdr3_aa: CAISESAGGGGYEQYF
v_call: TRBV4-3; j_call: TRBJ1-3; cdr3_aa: CASSLGTGGSGNTIYF
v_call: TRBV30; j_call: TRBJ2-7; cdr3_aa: CAWRVSGTYEQYF
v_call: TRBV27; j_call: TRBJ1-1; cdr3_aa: CASSSDRDDTEAFF
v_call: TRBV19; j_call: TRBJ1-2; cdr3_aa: CASRDSNYYGYTF
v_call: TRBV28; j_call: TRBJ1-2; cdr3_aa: CASSFNIQGLDGYTF
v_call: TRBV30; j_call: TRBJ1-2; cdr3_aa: CAWSGGSGALGGYTF
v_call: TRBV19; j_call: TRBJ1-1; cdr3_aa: CASNSGGGRGTEAFF
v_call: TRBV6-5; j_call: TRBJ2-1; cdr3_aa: CASSYGGLLRTYEQFF